This TCR beta chain comes out of a study of blood T cell repertoires in COVID-19. Original data processing: For nucleated cells, counts were estimated from reference gene primer amplification. Sequencing was performed with immunoSEQ multiplex PCR; in TCRdb, only in-frame clones are kept and a portion is missing. V, J and clone size derive from that table, while D and trimming were established from the DNA sequence. This sample yields approximately 97,000 clones, of which around 90% are seen a single time; around 5.3% belongs to the top ten. V gave up 0 bases and J gave up 4 bases, with 5 bases separating them. The CDR3 sequence is 13 residues long. The germline CDR1 and CDR2 sequences are SGDLS and YYNGEE.

This TCR was sampled from a woman in her 50s with COVID-19, enrolled during active disease. The sample comprised peripheral blood. This sequence joins TRBV9 and TRBJ2-1; D gene unclear. CDR3 bases: TGTGCCAGCAGCGTAGCTGTATACAATGAGCAGTTCTTC. It specifies CASSVAVYNEQFF.